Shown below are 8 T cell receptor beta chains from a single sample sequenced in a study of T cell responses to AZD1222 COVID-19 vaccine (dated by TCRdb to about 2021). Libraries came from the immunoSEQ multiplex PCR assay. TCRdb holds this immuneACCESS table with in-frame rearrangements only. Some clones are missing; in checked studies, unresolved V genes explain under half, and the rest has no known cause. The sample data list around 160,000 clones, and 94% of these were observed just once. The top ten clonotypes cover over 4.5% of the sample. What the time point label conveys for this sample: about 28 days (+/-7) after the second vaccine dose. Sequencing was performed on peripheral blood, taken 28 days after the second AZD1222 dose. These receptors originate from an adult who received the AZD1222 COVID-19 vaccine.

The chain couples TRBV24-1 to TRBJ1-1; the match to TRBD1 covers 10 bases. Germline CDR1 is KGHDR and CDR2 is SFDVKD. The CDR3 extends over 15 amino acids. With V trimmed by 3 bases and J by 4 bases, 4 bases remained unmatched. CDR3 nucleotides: TGTGCCACCAGTGATCGGACAGGGGGGTTCACTGAAGCTTTCTTT. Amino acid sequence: CATSDRTGGFTEAFF.

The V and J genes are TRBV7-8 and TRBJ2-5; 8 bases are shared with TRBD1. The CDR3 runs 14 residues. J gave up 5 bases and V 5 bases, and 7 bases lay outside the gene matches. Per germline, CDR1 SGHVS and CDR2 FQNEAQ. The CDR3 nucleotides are TGTGCCAGCAGCATCTCGACAGGGGAGGAGACCCAGTACTTC. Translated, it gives CASSISTGEETQYF.

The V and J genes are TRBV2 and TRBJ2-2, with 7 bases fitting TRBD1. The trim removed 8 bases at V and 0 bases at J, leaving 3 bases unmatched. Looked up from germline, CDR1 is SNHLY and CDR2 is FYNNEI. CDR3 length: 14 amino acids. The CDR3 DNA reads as TGTGCCAGCCGAGGGGGCACGAACACCGGGGAGCTGTTTTTT. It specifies CASRGGTNTGELFF.

The DNA of the CDR3 is TGTGCCAGCAGTTACGGTAGCGGGAGGGGAAATGAGCAGTTCTTC. Its protein is CASSYGSGRGNEQFF. This chain connects TRBV6-2 or TRBV6-3 to TRBJ2-1; 11 bases are shared with TRBD2. Germline V lookup: CDR1 MNHEY, CDR2 SVGEGT. The ends lost 2 bases at V and 7 bases at J; junction bases unmatched: 4. CDR3 size: 15 residues.

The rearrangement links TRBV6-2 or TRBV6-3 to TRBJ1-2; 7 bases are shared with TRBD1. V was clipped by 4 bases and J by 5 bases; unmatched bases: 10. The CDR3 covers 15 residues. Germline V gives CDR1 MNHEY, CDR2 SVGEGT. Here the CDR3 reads CASSSDRRGMYGYTF. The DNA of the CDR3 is TGTGCCAGCAGTTCCGACCGCAGGGGGATGTATGGCTACACCTTC.

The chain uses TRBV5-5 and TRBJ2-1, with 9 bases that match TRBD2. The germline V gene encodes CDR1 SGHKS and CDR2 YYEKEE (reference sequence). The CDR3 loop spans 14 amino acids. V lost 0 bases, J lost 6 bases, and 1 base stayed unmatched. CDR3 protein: CASSLGLAVNEQFF. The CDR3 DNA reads TGTGCCAGCAGCTTGGGACTAGCGGTCAATGAGCAGTTCTTC.

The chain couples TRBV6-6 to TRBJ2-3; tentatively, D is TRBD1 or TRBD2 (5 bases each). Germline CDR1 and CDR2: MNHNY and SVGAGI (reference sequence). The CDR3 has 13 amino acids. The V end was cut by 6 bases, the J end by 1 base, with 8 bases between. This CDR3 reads CASRGVRTDTQYF. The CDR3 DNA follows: TGTGCCAGCAGGGGGGTTCGCACAGATACGCAGTATTTT.

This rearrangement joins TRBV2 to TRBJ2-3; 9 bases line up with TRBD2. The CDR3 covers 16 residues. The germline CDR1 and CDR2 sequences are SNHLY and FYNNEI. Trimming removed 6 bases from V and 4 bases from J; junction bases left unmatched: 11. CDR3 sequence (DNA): TGTGCCAGCAGGCCGGAGCGGGAGGATTTCTCAGATACGCAGTATTTT. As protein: CASRPEREDFSDTQYF.